These 16 T cell receptor beta chains were all obtained from the same sample, sequenced in a study of blood T cell repertoires in COVID-19. Profiling relied on immunoSEQ multiplex PCR, and the TCRdb table lists in-frame clones only, not all of them. The sample records some 300,000 clones, over 80% being singletons. Sequenced: peripheral blood. The source is a woman aged 45-65 years with COVID-19, enrolled during active disease.

CDR3 DNA sequence: TGTGCCAGCAGTCTGGGACTAGTACGGGATACGCAGTATTTT. The encoded protein is CASSLGLVRDTQYF. The chain joins TRBV21-1 to TRBJ2-3; the tabulated D call, TRBD2, remains unverified against the DNA. TRBV21-1 is tagged as a pseudogene. This CDR3 region has 14 residues.

The chain recombines TRBV6-2 or TRBV6-3 with TRBJ2-7; 10 nucleotides agree with TRBD1. Trimming cost V 5 bases and J 0 bases; bases outside gene matches: 16. Germline values: CDR1 MNHEY, CDR2 SVGEGT. The CDR3 consists of 19 residues. CDR3 nucleotides: TGTGCCAGCAGTACGAGGGACCGGGACAGGGGCTATCTCTCCTACGAGCAGTACTTC. Translated, it gives CASSTRDRDRGYLSYEQYF.

This chain uses TRBV4-3 with TRBJ2-6; D ambiguous. V was pared by 1 base and J by 2 bases, with 9 bases between. Germline V gene lookup returns CDR1 LGHNA and CDR2 YSLEER. The CDR3 is 16 amino acids. CDR3 residues: CASSQVRSTGANVLTF. CDR3 DNA sequence: TGCGCCAGCAGCCAAGTCAGGTCGACTGGGGCCAACGTCCTGACTTTC.

The rearrangement uses TRBV9 and TRBJ2-5; tentative D call: TRBD1 (7 bases). Trimming pared 0 bases from V and 7 bases from J, leaving 13 bases between. CDR3 length equals 14 residues. Germline CDR1 SGDLS, CDR2 YYNGEE. CDR3 amino acids: CASSVVDREATQYF. CDR3 sequence (DNA): TGTGCCAGCAGCGTAGTAGACAGGGAGGCGACCCAGTACTTC.

CDR3 nucleotide sequence: TGTGCCAGCAGCTTGGAGAGCGGGCGGGAGACCCAGTACTTC. Translated, it gives CASSLESGRETQYF. The chain carries TRBV5-4 and TRBJ2-5, with a tentative D call TRBD2 (6 bases). This CDR3 has 14 amino acids. Per the germline V gene, CDR1 is SGHNT and CDR2 is YYREEE (reference sequence). Trimming removed 0 bases from V and 5 bases from J, with 11 bases in between.

The rearrangement uses TRBV3-1 (or the pseudogene TRBV3-2) and TRBJ1-6; 9 bases fit TRBD1. Germline V gives CDR1 LGHDT, CDR2 YNNKEL (reference sequence). The V gene end was trimmed by 3 bases and the J gene end by 7 bases; junction bases not matched to a gene: 4. The CDR3 contains 15 residues. The CDR3 nucleotides are TGTGCCAGCAGCCACCGGGACAGGGACAATTCACCCCTCCACTTT. Translated: CASSHRDRDNSPLHF.

The chain has TRBV24-1 and TRBJ2-1, with TRBD2 matching 12 bases. The CDR3 runs to 16 residues. The J segment lost 6 bases and the V segment lost 5 bases, leaving 7 bases of the junction unmatched. In germline, CDR1 is KGHDR, CDR2 SFDVKD. The CDR3 here is CATSGLTTSGSNEQFF. In nucleotides, the CDR3 is TGTGCCACCAGTGGGCTTACGACTAGCGGGAGCAATGAGCAGTTCTTC.

The chain employs TRBV15 and TRBJ1-4; D perhaps matches TRBD1 (5 bases). The CDR3 length is 15 residues. Trimming removed 3 bases at V and 2 bases at J, with 10 bases between. Germline CDR1 and CDR2: LNHNV and YYDKDF (reference sequence). This chain's CDR3 is CATSSAKGTNEKLFF. CDR3 coding DNA: TGTGCCACCAGCAGTGCAAAGGGGACTAATGAAAAACTGTTTTTT.

This sequence joins TRBV10-3 and TRBJ2-3; 7 bases agree with TRBD1. The CDR3 length is 16 residues. The V gene end was trimmed by 2 bases and the J gene end by 3 bases; junction bases not matched to a gene: 8. Looked up from germline, CDR1 is ENHRY and CDR2 is SYGVKD. The CDR3 DNA reads TGTGCCATCAGTGAGCCGGGCAGGGGGTCTACAGATACGCAGTATTTT. It is translated as CAISEPGRGSTDTQYF.

This rearrangement joins TRBV27 to TRBJ2-1; 12 bases map to TRBD2. The CDR3 is made up of 16 amino acids. Germline V CDR1 and CDR2: MNHEY, SMNVEV (reference sequence). The trim removed 2 bases at V and 7 bases at J, leaving 6 bases unmatched. The CDR3 region is CASSLGVTSGGNEQFF. In nucleotides, the CDR3 is TGTGCCAGCAGTTTAGGGGTAACTAGCGGGGGGAATGAGCAGTTCTTC.

In DNA form, the CDR3 reads TGTGCCAGCTCACCCGGGTACCCTTCCGATGAGCAGTTCTTC. It translates to CASSPGYPSDEQFF. This chain links TRBV18 with TRBJ2-1, with unresolved D. This CDR3 is 14 amino acids long. CDR1 and CDR2 (germline): KGHSH, LQKENI. Trimming took 3 bases from V and 8 from J, leaving 14 bases between them.

This sequence joins TRBV2 and TRBJ1-1; 7 positions match TRBD1. The CDR3 loop spans 14 amino acids. The V gene's germline CDR1 is SNHLY and CDR2 FYNNEI. Losses at the gene ends were 4 bases for V and 4 bases for J; bases not matched to a gene: 6. CDR3 DNA sequence: TGTGCCAGCAGTGCTTACAGGGGCCTCACTGAAGCTTTCTTT. Translation gives CASSAYRGLTEAFF.

The J gene is TRBJ2-2, the V gene TRBV7-9, with a possible D match to TRBD2 (5 bases). Germline values: CDR1 SEHNR, CDR2 FQNEAQ (reference sequence). This CDR3 region has 17 residues. V lost 1 base to trimming and J lost 0 bases, with 12 bases between them. This chain's CDR3 is CASSLGGAEANTGELFF. DNA of the CDR3: TGTGCCAGCAGCTTAGGAGGAGCGGAGGCGAACACCGGGGAGCTGTTTTTT.

V gene TRBV6-5 combines with J gene TRBJ1-3; weak D call: TRBD1 (5 bases). The V gene lost 7 bases and the J gene lost 2 bases, with 12 bases spanning the gap. From germline, CDR1 is MNHEY and CDR2 SVGAGI. This CDR3 has 14 residues. The CDR3: CASTMTVPGNTIYF. The DNA of the CDR3 is TGTGCCAGCACCATGACAGTGCCTGGAAACACCATATATTTT.

V is TRBV25-1 and J is TRBJ1-2, with 9 nucleotides matching TRBD1. J was trimmed by 2 bases and V by 1 base; bases with no gene match: 2. CDR1 MGHDK and CDR2 SYGVNS come from the germline V gene. The CDR3 is 15 amino acids. The CDR3 DNA reads TGTGCCAGCAGTGAATCTGGGACAGGGAACTATGGCTACACCTTC. Amino acids: CASSESGTGNYGYTF.

The V call is TRBV12-3 or TRBV12-4, the J call TRBJ2-1; D call uncertain. Deletions cut 10 bases from V and 0 bases from J, with 10 bases between. The CDR3 has 13 residues. The CDR3 DNA is TGTGCCATTCATACTAACTCCTACAATGAGCAGTTCTTC. This encodes CAIHTNSYNEQFF.